This entry concerns a single TCR beta chain. Its matching antigen is unknown. This specimen comes from a study of shared clonotypes between healthy human individuals. Study observations and caveats: Sequencing depth was predicted to influence how clonotypes are shared among donors.

Here immunoSEQ multiplex PCR was the method, and the copy in TCRdb shows in-frame clones only, minus some. Among fewer than 550,000 clones, approximately 79% were seen once, and the ten largest hold approximately 12%. This CDR3 region has 14 residues. CDR1 and CDR2 (germline): WSHSY, SAAADI. V was clipped by 6 bases and J by 1 base, with 12 bases between them. This clonotype originated in a woman in her 40s in good health. Some clones in this sample may be carry-over from other donors' samples. Sequencing was performed on PBMCs. The chain couples TRBV10-2 to TRBJ2-5, with TRBD2 as a possible D gene (6 bases). The CDR3 nucleotides read TGCGCCAGCAGGAGCCCGCGGGGCCAAGAGACCCAGTACTTC. Protein product: CASRSPRGQETQYF.